These 32 T cell receptor beta chains share one sample of origin, sequenced in a study of blood T cell repertoires in COVID-19. This table comes from immunoSEQ multiplex PCR, and its TCRdb copy is limited to in-frame clones, with some not included. Of around 53,000 clones listed, approximately 84% are singletons. Source material: peripheral blood. These receptor sequences come from a man in his 70s with active COVID-19.

The chain has TRBV19 and TRBJ2-3; 9 bases agree with TRBD2. Germline CDR1 is LNHDA and CDR2 is SQIVND (reference sequence). This CDR3 contains 17 residues. The V segment lost 4 bases and the J segment 4 bases; nucleotides outside the gene matches: 12. The CDR3 bases are TGTGCCAGTAGTAAGAAGGGGCTAGCGGGAACCTCAGATACGCAGTATTTT. Protein: CASSKKGLAGTSDTQYF.

This chain connects TRBV5-5 to TRBJ2-7; tentative D call: TRBD1 (6 bases). Germline CDR1 is SGHKS and CDR2 is YYEKEE (reference sequence). The V and J ends lost 1 base and 3 bases respectively, with 11 bases between them. There are 14 residues in the CDR3. The CDR3 here is CASSLSTGYYEQYF. For the CDR3, the DNA is TGTGCCAGCAGCTTGAGCACAGGGTACTACGAGCAGTACTTC.

The V gene is TRBV5-4, the J gene TRBJ2-2, with D unclear. The CDR3 length is 12 residues. Looked up from germline, CDR1 is SGHNT and CDR2 is YYREEE (reference sequence). V lost 9 bases and J 0 bases, leaving 6 bases between the germline ends. The CDR3 spells CATSTNTGELFF. In nucleotides, the CDR3 is TGTGCCACGAGTACGAACACCGGGGAGCTGTTTTTT.

This CDR3 reads CASSRIMTGKNEKLFF. In nucleotides, the CDR3 is TGTGCCAGCAGCCGCATCATGACAGGGAAAAATGAAAAACTGTTTTTT. The chain links TRBV14 to TRBJ1-4; 7 bases align to TRBD1. CDR1 is SGHDN, CDR2 FVKESK, per germline. Trimming cost V 4 bases and J 5 bases; bases outside gene matches: 10. CDR3 size: 16 residues.

Here the CDR3 reads CASSLGDRTEAFF. The DNA of the CDR3 is TGTGCCAGCAGCTTAGGCGACAGGACTGAAGCTTTCTTT. The rearrangement links TRBV7-9 to TRBJ1-1; maybe TRBD1 (6 bases). Between the trimmed V and J ends, which lost 1 base and 5 bases, there was a span of 8 bases. The V gene's germline CDR1 is SEHNR and CDR2 FQNEAQ (reference sequence). The CDR3 spans 13 residues.

This clone was observed a few times. The rearrangement joins TRBV9 to TRBJ2-3, with a tentative D call TRBD2 (5 bases). The CDR3 has 16 residues. Germline CDR1 reads SGDLS; CDR2 reads YYNGEE. The V and J ends lost 0 bases and 0 bases respectively, with 11 bases between them. The CDR3 DNA is TGTGCCAGCAGCGTAGAGCAGCGGTCTAGCACAGATACGCAGTATTTT. Residues: CASSVEQRSSTDTQYF.

This clone was counted a few times. The V gene is TRBV2, the J gene TRBJ1-2; no reliable D call. The CDR3 runs to 13 residues. The V and J ends lost 3 bases and 4 bases respectively, with 9 bases between them. Germline V gene data show CDR1 as SNHLY and CDR2 as FYNNEI. The DNA for the CDR3 is TGTGCCAGCAGTGACCCCATAGTCTATGGCTACACCTTC. It codes for CASSDPIVYGYTF.

V usage is TRBV7-2 and J usage is TRBJ1-1; D possibly corresponds to TRBD1 (6 bases). Germline CDR1 and CDR2: SGHTA and FQGNSA. V lost 5 bases and J lost 0, with 16 bases in between. The CDR3 extends over 16 amino acids. The CDR3 region is CASSPRAGGMNTEAFF. CDR3 nucleotides: TGTGCCAGCAGCCCCCGGGCTGGGGGCATGAACACTGAAGCTTTCTTT.

The CDR3 nucleotides are TGCAGCGTTGAAAGACTCATTGAGCAGTTCTTC. It is translated as CSVERLIEQFF. The J gene is TRBJ2-1, the V gene TRBV29-1; D is ambiguous. Deletions cut 2 bases from V and 9 bases from J, with 8 bases between. Germline loops: CDR1 SQVTM, CDR2 ANQGSEA. This CDR3 region has 11 residues.

The chain links TRBV6-5 to TRBJ1-1, with a tentative D call TRBD1 (6 bases). Germline V gene lookup returns CDR1 MNHEY and CDR2 SVGAGI. The CDR3 is made up of 15 amino acids. V was trimmed by 5 bases and J by 1 base, leaving 14 bases between them. CDR3 sequence (DNA): TGTGCCAGCAGTCCCCCCGGGACAAGGAACACTGAAGCTTTCTTT. It codes for CASSPPGTRNTEAFF.

This clone was detected a few times. CDR3 in DNA: TGTGCCAGCGAGACAGGGGGCGGAAAGACCCAGTACTTC. Its protein product is CASETGGGKTQYF. V and J are TRBV12-3 or TRBV12-4 and TRBJ2-5; 10 bases agree with TRBD1. This CDR3 region has 13 residues. J gave up 6 bases and V 8 bases, and 6 bases lay outside the gene matches.

The chain combines TRBV5-6 with TRBJ2-1, with D perhaps matching TRBD2 (6 bases). Trimming took off 5 bases at V and 6 bases at J, with 27 bases between the two ends. The CDR3 is made up of 18 amino acids. Germline CDR1 SGHDT, CDR2 YYEEEE. CDR3 amino acids: CASRTGTFRAGSGNEQFF. CDR3 DNA: TGTGCCAGCAGAACTGGTACCTTCCGGGCGGGATCAGGCAATGAGCAGTTCTTC. The full variable domain, completed using reference TRBV5-6 and TRBJ2-1, is DAGVTQSPTHLIKTRGQQVTLRCSPKSGHDTVSWYQQALGQGPQFIFQYYEEEERQRGNFPDRFSGHQFPNYSSELNVNALLLGDSALYLCASRTGTFRAGSGNEQFFGPGTRLTVL.

This clone appeared once. This chain uses TRBV28 with TRBJ2-2; 8 bases align to TRBD1. With V trimmed by 7 bases and J by 7 bases, 8 bases remained unmatched. The CDR3 is made up of 14 amino acids. Germline V gene lookup returns CDR1 MDHEN and CDR2 SYDVKM. CDR3 region: CASIPGGAVGELFF. CDR3 bases: TGTGCCAGCATCCCAGGGGGCGCAGTCGGGGAGCTGTTTTTT.

The rearrangement joins TRBV5-1 to TRBJ1-6; D is undetermined. CDR1 is SGHRS and CDR2 is YFSETQ in the germline V gene. This CDR3 region has 12 residues. V was trimmed by 1 base and J by 13 bases, leaving 9 bases between them. The CDR3 sequence: CASSLNGSPLHF. The CDR3 DNA reads TGCGCCAGCAGCTTGAACGGGAGTCCCCTCCACTTT. The whole variable domain, filled in from reference TRBV5-1 and TRBJ1-6, reads KAGVTQTPRYLIKTRGQQVTLSCSPISGHRSVSWYQQTPGQGLQFLFEYFSETQRNKGNFPGRFSGRQFSNSRSEMNVSTLELGDSALYLCASSLNGSPLHFGNGTRLTVT.

The CDR3: CASSQISGALYEQYF. CDR3 nucleotides: TGTGCCAGCAGCCAAATTAGCGGAGCCTTATACGAGCAGTACTTC. The rearrangement joins TRBV14 to TRBJ2-7; perhaps TRBD2 as D (6 bases). The V gene's germline CDR1 is SGHDN and CDR2 FVKESK. Trimming took 2 bases from V and 4 from J, leaving 15 bases between them. The CDR3 totals 15 residues.

This clone was seen a few times. This chain uses TRBV7-2 with TRBJ1-5; 8 nucleotides match TRBD1. The J segment lost 6 bases and the V segment lost 4 bases, leaving 8 bases of the junction unmatched. Looked up from germline, CDR1 is SGHTA and CDR2 is FQGNSA. This CDR3 comprises 15 residues. CDR3 residues: CASSSQGQGVQPQHF. The CDR3 bases are TGTGCCAGCAGCTCCCAAGGACAGGGTGTTCAGCCCCAGCATTTT. Full variable domain (rest looked up from reference TRBV7-2 and TRBJ1-5): GAGVSQSPSNKVTEKGKDVELRCDPISGHTALYWYRQSLGQGLEFLIYFQGNSAPDKSGLPSDRFSAERTGGSVSTLTIQRTQQEDSAVYLCASSSQGQGVQPQHFGDGTRLSIL.

This chain joins TRBV11-3 and TRBJ2-7, with 9 positions matching TRBD2. Germline V gives CDR1 SGHNT, CDR2 YENEEA. The CDR3 is 18 amino acids. The J segment lost 0 bases and the V segment lost 3 bases, leaving 12 bases of the junction unmatched. The CDR3 loop reads CASSFPARLAASSYEQYF. The CDR3 DNA sequence: TGTGCCAGCAGCTTCCCCGCCAGACTAGCGGCGAGCTCCTACGAGCAGTACTTC.

The chain combines TRBV28 with TRBJ1-5; the D gene is possibly TRBD1 (6 bases). CDR1 is MDHEN, CDR2 SYDVKM, per germline. Trimming pared 7 bases from V and 1 base from J, leaving 14 bases between. There are 15 residues in the CDR3. CDR3 loop: CASKRGGGSNQPQHF. CDR3 DNA sequence: TGTGCCAGCAAGAGGGGGGGAGGGAGCAATCAGCCCCAGCATTTT.

This clone appeared once. The chain uses TRBV5-4 and TRBJ2-3; 8 positions match TRBD1. After removal of 2 bases from V and 3 bases from J, the junction contained 5 bases not matched to a gene. The CDR3 runs to 15 residues. Germline loops: CDR1 SGHNT, CDR2 YYREEE (reference sequence). The CDR3 is CASSLNRGTTDTQYF. CDR3 DNA: TGTGCCAGCAGCTTAAACAGGGGGACAACAGATACGCAGTATTTT.

CDR3 in DNA: TGTGCCAGCAGCTTAAGCCTAGCGGGTTTAAATGAGCAGTTCTTC. This encodes CASSLSLAGLNEQFF. The V call is TRBV11-2, the J call TRBJ2-1, with 8 bases that match TRBD2. The CDR3 is made up of 15 amino acids. The germline CDR1 and CDR2 sequences are SGHAT and FQNNGV. V gave up 2 bases and J gave up 7 bases; unmatched junction bases: 7. Full variable domain (remainder filled in from reference TRBV11-2 and TRBJ2-1): EAGVAQSPRYKIIEKRQSVAFWCNPISGHATLYWYQQILGQGPKLLIQFQNNGVVDDSQLPKDRFSAERLKGVDSTLKIQPAKLEDSAVYLCASSLSLAGLNEQFFGPGTRLTVL.

CDR3 DNA: TGTGCCAGCAGCTTTGGGGAGTTGGGCACTGAAGCTTTCTTT. Its protein is CASSFGELGTEAFF. The V call is TRBV7-2, the J call TRBJ1-1, with unresolved D. V lost 3 bases and J lost 4, with 12 bases in between. The CDR3 spans 14 residues. Germline lookup yields CDR1 SGHTA and CDR2 FQGNSA. Using reference TRBV7-2 and TRBJ1-1 for the parts outside the CDR3, the full variable domain is GAGVSQSPSNKVTEKGKDVELRCDPISGHTALYWYRQSLGQGLEFLIYFQGNSAPDKSGLPSDRFSAERTGGSVSTLTIQRTQQEDSAVYLCASSFGELGTEAFFGQGTRLTVV.

The V gene is TRBV7-9, the J gene TRBJ1-4; 7 positions agree with TRBD1. This CDR3 has 15 amino acids. The V and J ends lost 5 bases and 4 bases, in that order; junction bases with no gene match: 7. Per germline, CDR1 SEHNR and CDR2 FQNEAQ (reference sequence). In DNA form, the CDR3 reads TGTGCCAGCAGCCCAACGACAGGGAATAATGAAAAACTGTTTTTT. It yields the protein CASSPTTGNNEKLFF.

The chain joins TRBV18 to TRBJ2-3; the D gene is possibly TRBD2 (6 bases). Per germline, CDR1 KGHSH and CDR2 LQKENI. This CDR3 contains 14 residues. Between the trimmed V and J ends, which lost 2 bases and 4 bases, there was a span of 10 bases. CDR3 sequence reads: CASSPVEGADTQYF. CDR3 coding DNA: TGTGCCAGCTCACCAGTGGAGGGTGCAGATACGCAGTATTTT.

V and J are TRBV2 and TRBJ2-3; D perhaps matches TRBD1 (6 bases). Per the germline V gene, CDR1 is SNHLY and CDR2 is FYNNEI. This CDR3 has 13 residues. Trimming removed 3 bases at V and 8 bases at J, with 12 bases between. CDR3 bases: TGTGCCAGCAGTGACCGGGACATCAGTACGCAGTATTTT. Translation: CASSDRDISTQYF.

The CDR3 nucleotides are TGTGCCAGCAGTCAAGTGAGGCTCTCTGGGGCCAACGTCCTGACTTTC. Translating gives CASSQVRLSGANVLTF. The chain uses TRBV2 and TRBJ2-6; no clear D. Trimming took off 5 bases at V and 0 bases at J, with 11 bases between the two ends. This CDR3 has 16 amino acids. CDR1 and CDR2 from the germline V gene are SNHLY and FYNNEI.

J is TRBJ2-7 and V is TRBV28, with TRBD2 matching 9 bases. CDR3 length: 15 amino acids. The V gene end was trimmed by 3 bases and the J gene end by 3 bases; junction bases not matched to a gene: 6. Germline V CDR1 and CDR2: MDHEN, SYDVKM. DNA of the CDR3: TGTGCCAGCAGTTTCGGGTCTAGCGGGATCTACGAGCAGTACTTC. Protein sequence: CASSFGSSGIYEQYF.

This clone was observed a handful of times. The rearrangement joins TRBV27 to TRBJ1-2; 11 bases line up with TRBD1. Germline CDR1 is MNHEY and CDR2 is SMNVEV (reference sequence). Losses at the gene ends were 4 bases for V and 8 bases for J; bases not matched to a gene: 15. The CDR3 contains 17 residues. Here the CDR3 DNA reads TGTGCCAGCAGTTCGGGTCGGTTCGGGGACAGGGGGTTCGGCTACACCTTC. Its translation: CASSSGRFGDRGFGYTF.

The genes are TRBV14 and TRBJ1-6; D perhaps matches TRBD1 (6 bases). The germline gives CDR1 SGHDN, CDR2 FVKESK. The CDR3 extends over 14 amino acids. Trimming removed 2 bases from V and 6 bases from J, with 8 bases in between. CDR3 amino acids: CASSQRTANSPLHF. The CDR3 nucleotides read TGTGCCAGCAGCCAAAGGACAGCTAATTCACCCCTCCACTTT.

The chain has TRBV7-2 and TRBJ2-3; possible D gene TRBD2, 6 bases. Trimming left V 1 base short and J 6 bases short, with 11 bases between. CDR1 SGHTA and CDR2 FQGNSA come from the germline V gene. The CDR3 length is 14 residues. For the CDR3, the DNA is TGTGCCAGCAGCTTAGTCGGGAGTGCCGATACGCAGTATTTT. It yields the protein CASSLVGSADTQYF.

This clone appeared once. This sequence joins TRBV30 and TRBJ1-1; D is unresolved. CDR1 and CDR2 from the germline V gene are GTSNPN and SVGIG (reference sequence). The length of the CDR3 is 14 residues. Trimming removed 2 bases at V and 0 bases at J, with 10 bases between. The CDR3 region is CAWSWPVMNTEAFF. DNA of the CDR3: TGTGCCTGGAGTTGGCCAGTCATGAACACTGAAGCTTTCTTT.

V gene TRBV7-9 combines with J gene TRBJ1-5, with a possible D match to TRBD1 (6 bases). Germline V gene sequence: CDR1 SEHNR, CDR2 FQNEAQ (reference sequence). This CDR3 has 14 amino acids. V was cut by 5 bases and J by 0 bases, with 8 bases left in between. CDR3 in amino acids: CASSTGNSNQPQHF. The CDR3 nucleotides read TGTGCCAGCAGCACAGGGAATAGCAATCAGCCCCAGCATTTT. Full variable domain (remainder filled in from reference TRBV7-9 and TRBJ1-5): DTGVSQNPRHKITKRGQNVTFRCDPISEHNRLYWYRQTLGQGPEFLTYFQNEAQLEKSRLLSDRFSAERPKGSFSTLEIQRTEQGDSAMYLCASSTGNSNQPQHFGDGTRLSIL.

This clone appeared a single time. The chain has TRBV7-2 and TRBJ2-1; perhaps TRBD2 as D (5 bases). The CDR3 is made up of 14 amino acids. V was pared by 1 base and J by 7 bases, with 11 bases between. Germline-derived CDR1 and CDR2 are SGHTA and FQGNSA. The CDR3 nucleotides are TGTGCCAGCAGCTTAGACCCCGGCGGGAATGAGCAGTTCTTC. Protein sequence: CASSLDPGGNEQFF.